The rows below give T cell receptor beta chains drawn from one sample of a study of CD8 T cells in Susac syndrome. TCRdb recomputed calls from the immunoSEQ multiplex PCR reads with MiXCR, one row per CDR3 protein. The data hold roughly 130,000 distinct CDR3 sequences, with roughly 96% observed a single time. Material for sequencing was CD4+ T cells from PBMCs. Source of these receptors: a human donor in good health. CDR3s include the opening cysteine and the closing phenylalanine or tryptophan. The D gene is left open where the match is weak. Where a row states a size, it is once, few, many or the class of an expanded clone; other rows omit it.

cdr3_nt: TGCGCCAGCACTACAGGAGACCACTCCTACGAGCAGTACTTC; cdr3_aa: CASTTGDHSYEQYF; j_call: TRBJ2-7; clone_size: NA; d_call: NA; v_call: TRBV5-1
cdr3_nt: TGCAGTGCTAGAGATCTCACGGGGGAGGCCTACGAGCAGTACTTC; cdr3_aa: CSARDLTGEAYEQYF; j_call: TRBJ2-7; clone_size: NA; d_call: NA; v_call: TRBV20-1
cdr3_nt: TGCGCCAGCTCGCGAGGAGCTAGCGGGACGAGCTCCTACAATGAGCAGTTCTTC; cdr3_aa: CASSRGASGTSSYNEQFF; j_call: TRBJ2-1; clone_size: NA; d_call: TRBD2; v_call: TRBV5-1
cdr3_nt: TGTGCCAGCAGTAACCCTAGCGGGAGGGTAGGGTCCTACGAGCAGTACTTC; cdr3_aa: CASSNPSGRVGSYEQYF; j_call: TRBJ2-7; clone_size: NA; d_call: TRBD2; v_call: TRBV27
cdr3_nt: TGTGCCAGCAGTTTAGGACAGGGGATTGGTGGCTACACCTTC; cdr3_aa: CASSLGQGIGGYTF; j_call: TRBJ1-2; clone_size: few; d_call: TRBD1; v_call: TRBV28
cdr3_nt: TGTGCCATCCTGGGGCAGAGCACAGATACGCAGTATTTT; cdr3_aa: CAILGQSTDTQYF; j_call: TRBJ2-3; clone_size: NA; d_call: NA; v_call: TRBV28
cdr3_nt: TGTGCCTGGAGTGTATGGGCTAGCGGGATGAATGAGCAGTTCTTC; cdr3_aa: CAWSVWASGMNEQFF; j_call: TRBJ2-1; clone_size: NA; d_call: TRBD2; v_call: TRBV30
cdr3_nt: TGCAGCGTTGTAGGCCGTACCTACGAGCAGTACTTC; cdr3_aa: CSVVGRTYEQYF; j_call: TRBJ2-7; clone_size: few; d_call: NA; v_call: TRBV29-1
cdr3_nt: TGTGCCACCAGTGATCCGGTTGTCACCGGGGAGCTGTTTTTT; cdr3_aa: CATSDPVVTGELFF; j_call: TRBJ2-2; clone_size: NA; d_call: NA; v_call: TRBV24-1
cdr3_nt: TGCGCCAGCAGCTTGGACGGGGTAAATGAAAAACTGTTTTTT; cdr3_aa: CASSLDGVNEKLFF; j_call: TRBJ1-4; clone_size: NA; d_call: NA; v_call: TRBV5-1
cdr3_nt: TGCGCCAGCAGCTTGGCCGTACAGAAGAACACTGAAGCTTTCTTT; cdr3_aa: CASSLAVQKNTEAFF; j_call: TRBJ1-1; clone_size: NA; d_call: NA; v_call: TRBV5-1
cdr3_nt: TGTGCCAGCAGTTTCGGGGCCAACTACGAGCAGTACTTC; cdr3_aa: CASSFGANYEQYF; j_call: TRBJ2-7; clone_size: NA; d_call: NA; v_call: TRBV27
cdr3_nt: TGCAGCGGAACTAGGCCCCCGGGGACTGAAGCTTTCTTT; cdr3_aa: CSGTRPPGTEAFF; j_call: TRBJ1-1; clone_size: NA; d_call: NA; v_call: TRBV29-1
cdr3_nt: TGTGCCAGCGTAATTCGGGGACATCTCTCCTACGAGCAGTACTTC; cdr3_aa: CASVIRGHLSYEQYF; j_call: TRBJ2-7; clone_size: few; d_call: NA; v_call: TRBV6-2/TRBV6-3
cdr3_nt: TGTGCCAGCAAGGACAGGGGGACCGCAGATACGCAGTATTTT; cdr3_aa: CASKDRGTADTQYF; j_call: TRBJ2-3; clone_size: NA; d_call: TRBD1; v_call: TRBV2
cdr3_nt: TGTGCCATCCGGCGGGGGGGGAACGGCAGGGAGCAGTTCTTC; cdr3_aa: CAIRRGGNGREQFF; j_call: TRBJ2-1; clone_size: NA; d_call: TRBD2; v_call: TRBV6-5
cdr3_nt: TGTGCCAGCAGTTACGGACAGGGGGCTAATGAAAAACTGTTTTTT; cdr3_aa: CASSYGQGANEKLFF; j_call: TRBJ1-4; clone_size: NA; d_call: TRBD1; v_call: TRBV6-5
cdr3_nt: TGTGCCATCACCGACAGCCCTCAAGAGACCCAGTACTTC; cdr3_aa: CAITDSPQETQYF; j_call: TRBJ2-5; clone_size: once; d_call: NA; v_call: TRBV10-3
cdr3_nt: TGTGCCAGCAGCCAAGTCGAACTAGCGGGAGAGAAGCAGTACTTC; cdr3_aa: CASSQVELAGEKQYF; j_call: TRBJ2-7; clone_size: NA; d_call: TRBD2; v_call: TRBV4-2
cdr3_nt: TGTGCCACCTGGGGACTTGACAATGAGCAGTTCTTC; cdr3_aa: CATWGLDNEQFF; j_call: TRBJ2-1; clone_size: NA; d_call: NA; v_call: TRBV3-1
cdr3_nt: TGTGCCTGGAGCCAGGGTCGGTCTGGAAACACCATATATTTT; cdr3_aa: CAWSQGRSGNTIYF; j_call: TRBJ1-3; clone_size: once; d_call: NA; v_call: TRBV30
cdr3_nt: TGTGCCAGCAGTTGGGGGCTCGAGCAGTACTTC; cdr3_aa: CASSWGLEQYF; j_call: TRBJ2-7; clone_size: NA; d_call: NA; v_call: TRBV28
cdr3_nt: TGTGCCAGCAGAAGCGGGACTAGTCAAGAGACCCAGTACTTC; cdr3_aa: CASRSGTSQETQYF; j_call: TRBJ2-5; clone_size: NA; d_call: TRBD2; v_call: TRBV28
cdr3_nt: TGTGCCAGCTCACCACAGACCCAAGAGACCCAGTACTTC; cdr3_aa: CASSPQTQETQYF; j_call: TRBJ2-5; clone_size: NA; d_call: NA; v_call: TRBV18
cdr3_nt: TGCGCCAGCAGTGTCGCGGGAGGGAGCAATCAGCCCCAGCATTTT; cdr3_aa: CASSVAGGSNQPQHF; j_call: TRBJ1-5; clone_size: NA; d_call: NA; v_call: TRBV10-2
cdr3_nt: TGTGCCAGCACCAGAGGAAGCTCCTACGAGCAGTACTTC; cdr3_aa: CASTRGSSYEQYF; j_call: TRBJ2-7; clone_size: NA; d_call: NA; v_call: TRBV6-6
cdr3_nt: TGCAGTGCCATTGATCCCCTTGACGGCAAAAACATTCAGTACTTC; cdr3_aa: CSAIDPLDGKNIQYF; j_call: TRBJ2-4; clone_size: NA; d_call: NA; v_call: TRBV20-1
cdr3_nt: TGTGCCAGCAGCCAACTTCGACAGGGTCCCTACGAGCAGTACTTC; cdr3_aa: CASSQLRQGPYEQYF; j_call: TRBJ2-7; clone_size: once; d_call: TRBD1; v_call: TRBV3-1
cdr3_nt: TGTGCCAGTAATGTAGCGGGAGGATCCACCGGGGAGCTGTTTTTT; cdr3_aa: CASNVAGGSTGELFF; j_call: TRBJ2-2; clone_size: NA; d_call: TRBD2; v_call: TRBV19
cdr3_nt: TGTGCCAGCAGTGAAAGGGGACCTGGGCCCCAGCATTTT; cdr3_aa: CASSERGPGPQHF; j_call: TRBJ1-5; clone_size: NA; d_call: NA; v_call: TRBV2
cdr3_nt: TGTGCCGCAAAGGGGACAGGGCTCCACGAGCAGTACTTC; cdr3_aa: CAAKGTGLHEQYF; j_call: TRBJ2-7; clone_size: NA; d_call: TRBD1; v_call: TRBV28
cdr3_nt: TGTGCCAGCAGCCCGAACCGTATAACGCAGTATTTT; cdr3_aa: CASSPNRITQYF; j_call: TRBJ2-3; clone_size: NA; d_call: NA; v_call: TRBV7-2